The 13 T cell receptor beta chains reported below all come from one sample, sequenced in a study of blood T cells in healthy people across ages. With a J-beta primer mix and a sample-barcoded 5' primer, a second PCR ran 7 to 11 cycles. TCRdb ran MiXCR on the 5' RACE reads and lists one entry per CDR3 protein. The table lists roughly 1,700,000 distinct CDR3 sequences, 25% to 30% of them singletons. The material sequenced was blood. The receptors derive from a woman aged 30 to 39 in good health.

This sequence joins TRBV7-2 and TRBJ1-1, with a tentative D call TRBD1 (6 bases). Germline CDR1 reads SGHTA; CDR2 reads FQGNSA. The CDR3 has 14 amino acids. Trimming removed 5 bases at V and 1 base at J, with 11 bases between. The CDR3 protein is CASSMRTANTEAFF. Here the CDR3 DNA reads TGTGCCAGCAGCATGAGGACAGCGAACACTGAAGCTTTCTTT.

On this clonotype itself: A read error may explain this, as a much larger clone is one base away. This chain joins TRBV4-2 and TRBJ2-7, with D hard to call. Germline values: CDR1 LGHNA, CDR2 YNFKEQ. The CDR3 length is 14 residues. CDR3 amino acids: CANSQDFSAYEQYF. The CDR3 DNA follows: TGTGCCAACAGCCAAGACTTTTCGGCCTACGAGCAGTACTTC.

This chain uses TRBV7-2 with TRBJ1-2, with a tentative D call TRBD1 (6 bases). This CDR3 region has 15 residues. V lost 1 base, J lost 2 bases, and 11 bases lay in between. Germline V gene lookup returns CDR1 SGHTA and CDR2 FQGNSA. In DNA form, the CDR3 reads TGTGCCAGCAGCTTAGAACTCGGGGGCAACTATGGCTACACCTTC. Its protein is CASSLELGGNYGYTF.

The chain couples TRBV5-1 to TRBJ2-1; the match to TRBD2 covers 9 bases. Trimming cost V 4 bases and J 10 bases; bases outside gene matches: 18. Germline values: CDR1 SGHRS, CDR2 YFSETQ. The CDR3 consists of 17 residues. CDR3 nucleotides: TGCGCCAGCAGCGCAGGAACACCGGGACTAGCCTCCTGGGAGCAGTTCTTC. Translation gives CASSAGTPGLASWEQFF.

This clonotype was seen at least ten times. This chain joins TRBV20-1 and TRBJ2-3; D might be TRBD2 (5 bases). CDR3 length equals 15 residues. Germline assignment: CDR1 DFQATT and CDR2 SNEGSKA (reference sequence). The ends were cut back, 6 bases at V and 0 bases at J, with 16 bases in the middle. CDR3 sequence reads: CSAADFKRSTDTQYF. CDR3 DNA sequence: TGCAGTGCCGCAGACTTCAAGCGGAGCACAGATACGCAGTATTTT.

This clonotype was found a few times. The V and J genes are TRBV12-3 or TRBV12-4 and TRBJ2-6, with 7 bases lining up with TRBD1. The junction had 7 bases not matched to a gene; V was cut back by 5 bases and J by 0 bases. The CDR3 is made up of 17 amino acids. CDR3 protein: CASSPQGLYSGANVLTF. The CDR3 DNA is TGTGCCAGCAGTCCACAGGGGCTGTACTCTGGGGCCAACGTCCTGACTTTC.

The genes are TRBV7-9 and TRBJ2-1, with TRBD2 matching over 15 bases. The CDR3 runs 13 residues. From germline, CDR1 is SEHNR and CDR2 FQNEAQ (reference sequence). The V gene end was trimmed by 6 bases and the J gene end by 15 bases; junction bases not matched to a gene: 6. In nucleotides, the CDR3 is TGTGCCAGCAGAACCGGGACTAGCGGGGGGTGGTTCTTC. It encodes CASRTGTSGGWFF.

The chain is built from TRBV4-1 and TRBJ2-3; TRBD1 is a possible D gene (6 bases). The CDR3 length is 13 residues. Trimming shortened V by 8 bases and J by 14 bases, and 23 bases separated the two germline ends. Germline V gene data show CDR1 as MGHRA and CDR2 as YSYEKL. The CDR3 is CASGQWADEKLYF. CDR3 DNA: TGCGCCAGCGGACAGTGGGCCGATGAAAAACTGTATTTT.

This clonotype was found a few times. V and J are TRBV5-1 and TRBJ1-4; 10 positions match TRBD1. Germline-derived CDR1 and CDR2 are SGHRS and YFSETQ. Losses at the gene ends were 3 bases for V and 5 bases for J; bases not matched to a gene: 4. There are 15 residues in the CDR3. In nucleotides, the CDR3 is TGCGCCAGCAGCTGGGGGACAGGGGAAAATGAAAAACTGTTTTTT. Residues: CASSWGTGENEKLFF.

This clonotype has only a few counts. The chain joins TRBV7-9 to TRBJ2-5; 7 positions match TRBD1. The germline V gene encodes CDR1 SEHNR and CDR2 FQNEAQ (reference sequence). The CDR3 is 16 amino acids. Trimming took 2 bases from V and 5 from J; bases not matched to a gene: 11. The CDR3 loop reads CASSLYPDRMGETQYF. The CDR3 DNA reads TGTGCCAGCAGCTTATACCCGGACAGGATGGGTGAGACCCAGTACTTC.

This clonotype was detected ten times or more. This chain links TRBV15 with TRBJ2-7; 8 bases are shared with TRBD1. V dropped 5 bases and J dropped 2; count of bases not matched to a gene: 5. CDR1 is LNHNV and CDR2 is YYDKDF in the germline V gene (reference sequence). The CDR3 sequence is 14 residues long. In nucleotides, the CDR3 is TGTGCCACCAGCGCCCGACAGGGGCCCTACGAGCAGTACTTC. It yields the protein CATSARQGPYEQYF.

This sequence joins TRBV5-5 and TRBJ2-1; D is ambiguous. V lost 3 bases, J lost 5 bases, and 15 bases lay in between. Germline V lookup: CDR1 SGHKS, CDR2 YYEKEE (reference sequence). The CDR3 covers 15 residues. CDR3: CASSSVNSQHNEQFF. The DNA of the CDR3 is TGTGCCAGCAGCTCCGTGAACTCACAACACAATGAGCAGTTCTTC.

Notes on this clonotype: Being one base from a much bigger clone, this may be a read error. The chain joins TRBV3-1 to TRBJ2-1; D call uncertain. CDR1 LGHDT and CDR2 YNNKEL come from the germline V gene (reference sequence). The CDR3 totals 13 residues. The CDR3 DNA reads TGTGCCAGCTCGCTTGTGAAGATGAATGAGCAGGTCTTC. Protein product: CASSLVKMNEQVF.